The 5 T cell receptor beta chains in this list originate from one sample, sequenced in a study of regulatory T cells in long-lasting Graves disease. The time point was: newly diagnosed GD, antithyroid drugs for less than 3 months. TCR sequences were obtained from RNA taken from PBMCs. CDR3 regions were amplified by Arm-PCR using iRepertoire HTBI primers to build TCR beta libraries. Via MiXCR, TCRdb re-called the multiplex PCR reads, giving one row per CDR3 protein. Among 580,000 or so distinct CDR3 sequences listed, about 16% were seen once. This sample was also put to use in a study of T cells in Graves' hyperthyroidism and ophthalmopathy.

Sequencing used peripheral blood mononuclear cells (PBMCs), obtained at new diagnosis, from a patient treated with antithyroid drugs. These receptors came from a man younger than 30 with Graves disease.

In this sample, this clonotype turned up many times. This sequence joins TRBV20-1 and TRBJ2-5; D may be TRBD1 (5 bases). The CDR3 has 14 amino acids. Deletions cut 0 bases from V and 5 bases from J, with 13 bases between. Germline CDR1 is DFQATT and CDR2 is SNEGSKA (reference sequence). Written as DNA, the CDR3 is TGCAGTGCTAGAGATTCCTTGGGGCGCGAGACCCAGTACTTC. Protein sequence: CSARDSLGRETQYF.

Only a few counts were recorded for this clonotype. The chain combines TRBV27 with TRBJ2-7; TRBD2 agrees at 13 bases. CDR1 and CDR2 from the germline V gene are MNHEY and SMNVEV (reference sequence). The V gene end was trimmed by 6 bases and the J gene end by 5 bases; junction bases not matched to a gene: 16. This CDR3 contains 18 residues. CDR3 bases: TGTGCCAGCAGGCACGGCGGACGCGGACTAGCGGGAGCGGACGAGCAGTACTTC. Protein sequence: CASRHGGRGLAGADEQYF.

This clonotype was observed at least ten times. The chain carries TRBV3-1 and TRBJ2-7; 10 nucleotides align to TRBD2. This CDR3 is 14 amino acids long. The V segment lost 3 bases and the J segment 6 bases; nucleotides outside the gene matches: 5. Germline V gene data show CDR1 as LGHDT and CDR2 as YNNKEL (reference sequence). CDR3 nucleotides: TGTGCCAGCAGCCAGCTAACTAGCGGGACCGAGCAGTACTTC. Amino acid sequence: CASSQLTSGTEQYF.

The V call is TRBV7-2, the J call TRBJ1-5, with D hard to call. Germline V gene lookup returns CDR1 SGHTA and CDR2 FQGNSA. Trimming left V 2 bases short and J 0 bases short, with 11 bases between. This CDR3 spans 16 amino acids. For the CDR3, the DNA is TGTGCCAGCAGCTTAAGACCAGTTTATAGCAATCAGCCCCAGCATTTT. This sequence encodes CASSLRPVYSNQPQHF.

This clonotype was counted ten times or more. In DNA form, the CDR3 reads TGTGCCAGCAAAGGGAGGGTTTCTAGCGGGAGGTCGGCGAGCTCCTACGAGCAGTACTTC. This translates into CASKGRVSSGRSASSYEQYF. This rearrangement joins TRBV2 to TRBJ2-7, with 11 positions matching TRBD2. With V trimmed by 7 bases and J by 0 bases, 20 bases remained unmatched. CDR1 is SNHLY and CDR2 is FYNNEI in the germline V gene. The CDR3 contains 20 residues.